This T cell receptor beta chain was retrieved from a study of blood T cells in healthy people across ages. Broader study findings: Possibly confounding the expanded clonotype changes was the fact that donor CMV status was unknown.

The CDR3 is made up of 15 amino acids. Germline CDR1 is SGDLS and CDR2 is YYNGEE. The junction had 4 bases not matched to a gene; V was cut back by 0 bases and J by 9 bases. PCR was performed a second time for about 7 to 11 cycles using a sample-barcoded 5' primer and a J-beta primer mix. Carrying 12 random nucleotides, a template-switch adaptor labeled each individual cDNA molecule. TCRdb recomputed calls from the 5' RACE reads with MiXCR, one row per CDR3 protein. The data show nearly 1 million distinct CDR3 sequences, roughly half seen once. Total RNA, at least 6 micrograms per sample, was extracted from PBMCs. Notes on this clonotype: Its antigen is as yet unknown.

Material for sequencing was blood. V is TRBV9 and J is TRBJ1-6; 9 bases match TRBD1. The sequence was obtained from a woman aged 55-75 years in good health. CDR3 in DNA: TGTGCCAGCAGCGTAGGGGGGACAGGGTTTTCACCCCTCCACTTT. Translating gives CASSVGGTGFSPLHF. The full variable domain, its missing parts supplied by reference TRBV9 and TRBJ1-6, is DSGVTQTPKHLITATGQRVTLRCSPRSGDLSVYWYQQSLDQGLQFLIQYYNGEERAKGNILERFSAQQFPDLHSELNLSSLELGDSALYFCASSVGGTGFSPLHFGNGTRLTVT.